This T cell receptor (beta chain) was retrieved from a study of monozygotic twins with inflammatory bowel disease. Study outcomes and limitations: Neither one strong signal nor one clonotype associated with IBD was supported.

TCRdb reprocessed the 5' RACE reads, with one entry per CDR3 protein and no DNA. The repertoire table contains approximately 390,000 distinct CDR3 sequences. Regarding this clonotype: The antigen is undetermined.

The CDR3 has 16 residues. The clonotype originates from a human donor with ulcerative colitis or Crohn's disease, or a healthy co-twin of an affected twin (not recorded which). The sample taken for sequencing was blood. The chain is built from TRBV21-1 and TRBJ2-1; checking the TCRdb D call of TRBD2 is not possible without DNA. TRBV21-1 corresponds to a pseudogene. CDR3: CASNKVGARPNNEQFF.